The T cell receptor (beta chain) described here comes from a study of blood T cell repertoires in COVID-19. Germline V gene data show CDR1 as SGHTA and CDR2 as FQGNSA. With 5 bases clipped from V and 3 bases from J, the junction kept 3 bases outside the gene matches. CDR3 length equals 13 residues. Clones were read by immunoSEQ multiplex PCR, and TCRdb kept only the in-frame ones, dropping some. The sample includes some 66,000 clones, approximately 90% seen only once; the top ten take less than 9.5%. The chain couples TRBV7-2 to TRBJ1-1; 7 nucleotides agree with TRBD1. Input material: peripheral blood. The sequence was obtained from a human donor in a cohort sampled during active COVID-19. This chain's CDR3 is CASSRTGYTEAFF. In nucleotides, the CDR3 is TGTGCCAGCAGCCGGACAGGTTACACTGAAGCTTTCTTT.